Listed below are T cell receptor beta chains from one sample, sequenced in a study of immune evolution from preneoplasia to lung adenocarcinoma. Libraries were prepared by immunoSEQ multiplex PCR; TCRdb keeps only in-frame clonotypes and omits some of them. The sample lists just under 2,500 clones; around 80% were seen once. The sequenced sample was FFPE invasive lung adenocarcinoma tissue. The receptors originated from a person aged 60 to 85 with invasive lung adenocarcinoma. Each CDR3 is given with its conserved first and last residue.

v_gene: TRBV7-2
j_gene: TRBJ1-6
CDR3aa: CASRRETGNNSPLHF

v_gene: TRBV2
j_gene: TRBJ2-3
CDR3aa: CASSVGTSGYTQYF

v_gene: TRBV4-3
j_gene: TRBJ1-2
CDR3aa: CASSQSGQGGDYGYTF

v_gene: TRBV29-1
j_gene: TRBJ1-3
CDR3aa: CSVHPGIGNTIYF

v_gene: TRBV30
j_gene: TRBJ2-1
CDR3aa: CAWEVAGTSGINEQFF

v_gene: TRBV7-8
j_gene: TRBJ1-1
CDR3aa: CASSLALPPGFF

v_gene: TRBV5-4
j_gene: TRBJ2-7
CDR3aa: CASSLRTGQSAYEQYF

v_gene: TRBV5-6
j_gene: TRBJ1-5
CDR3aa: CASSLRGQPQHF

v_gene: TRBV30
j_gene: TRBJ2-2
CDR3aa: CAWSAYRARILSSGELFF

v_gene: TRBV7-9
j_gene: TRBJ2-3
CDR3aa: CSGAFESDTQYF

v_gene: TRBV11-2
j_gene: TRBJ2-3
CDR3aa: CASSLDRASGDTQYF

v_gene: TRBV5-4
j_gene: TRBJ2-6
CDR3aa: CASSLVGGNGANVLTF

v_gene: TRBV7-9
j_gene: TRBJ2-1
CDR3aa: CASSLAIASSTHEQFF

v_gene: TRBV4-3
j_gene: TRBJ1-2
CDR3aa: CASSQGGDRTDYTF

v_gene: TRBV9
j_gene: TRBJ1-2
CDR3aa: CASSTGTDDYGYTF

v_gene: TRBV5-5
j_gene: TRBJ2-5
CDR3aa: CASSQYQETQYF